This T cell receptor (delta chain) comes out of a study of Vδ1+ human thymocytes listed by TCRdb under 2018. For the study in its entirety: mRNA-level TRG and TRD CDR3 repertoires of highly purified Vdelta1+ thymocytes from young children were characterised as a data resource. Earlier work had validated the multiplex-based CDR3 amplicon strategy against 5'RACE-based methods for generating CDR3 amplicons. Beyond this particular receptor, the publication reports: Because unexpected Vdelta2 sequences could lead to misinterpretation of bulk repertoire data, the authors recommended using highly purified populations and single-cell validation. The thymic TRG and TRD repertoires appeared highly polyclonal, with Gaussian CDR3 length distributions, in contrast to the oligoclonal repertoires of peripheral blood. No clustering by age or sex was observed, so analyses did not stratify donors by these variables. Many TRG clonotypes were shared between donors (up to roughly 7x10^3), whereas TRD repertoires were essentially private (max 116 shared). About 20% of thymic TRD sequences were found to be Vdelta2 (and few were Vdelta3) despite high sort purity, in contrast to peripheral blood Vdelta1+ controls.

Compared with germline, V lacks 1 base and J lacks 1 base; bases without a gene match: 14. The cysteine opens and the phenylalanine closes a CDR3 of 18 amino acids. Just CDR3 DNA is preserved here, 54 bases in frame from base 1. From the germline V gene, CDR1 is GEAIGNYY and CDR2 is EKD. Thymic samples were depleted of alphabeta T cells, then CD3+ TCRVdelta1+ TCRVdelta2- thymocytes were FACS-sorted. The purity of the sorted Vdelta1+ thymocytes fell between roughly 96% and 99.6%. The thymic specimens were obtained from 8 paediatric patients who were undergoing corrective cardiac surgery and ranged in age from about 5 days to 17 months. After the thymic tissue was dispersed, mononuclear cells were isolated using a Histopaque-1077 density gradient. For staining, the antibodies used were anti-TCRVdelta1 clone TS8.2, anti-TCRVdelta2 clone B6, anti-CD3 clone HIT3a and anti-TCRalphabeta clone IP26. RNA was isolated using the RNeasy mini kit, and reverse transcription was performed with Superscript III. Multiplex PCR was used to generate CDR3 amplicons, with pooled V-gene forward primers and a constant-region reverse primer carrying Illumina adaptor overhangs. After gel purification, the amplicons were indexed with Nextera index primers during seven to nine additional PCR cycles and then purified using AMPure XP beads. The libraries were sequenced on an Illumina MiSeq using paired-end 250 bp reads, dual indexing and an approximately 22% PhiX spike-in. The paper's data handling went like this. Reads were quality checked with FastQC, and TRG read pairs were merged with ea-utils fastq-join. Annotation of sequences was performed with IMGT/HighV-QUEST, only productive sequences with unambiguous V-gene assignment were retained, and clonotypes were defined by identical CDR3 sequence. Downstream analysis used VDJtools 1.1.1, tcR 2.2.3, Treemap and vegan Shannon diversity in R 3.4.4. TCRdb reprocessed the public reads with the caller CATT; rows with the same DNA were merged afterwards. Clone size and V and J calls follow TCRdb, not the original study. This sample is represented by 70,000 to 90,000 delta-chain clones; 30% to 45% of them were singletons. The top ten constitute over 0.2% of the sample.

Notes on this clone: Which antigen it targets is not known. Base qualities are not at hand, and no much larger clone is one base apart.

The receptor's source is a boy under three years old who had congenital heart surgery. The rearranged chain carries TRDV2 and TRDJ1; 7 junctional bases match TRDD3. The material sequenced was Vdelta1+ gamma-delta thymocytes from the thymus. Taken with the paper, the label for cell subset or site translates to: FACS-sorted CD3+ TCRalphabeta- TCRVdelta1+ TCRVdelta2- thymocytes. In nucleotides, the sequence is TGTGCCTGTGACACTACCTGTACTGGGGAGTCTTTCACCGATAAACTCATCTTT. This translates into CACDTTCTGESFTDKLIF.